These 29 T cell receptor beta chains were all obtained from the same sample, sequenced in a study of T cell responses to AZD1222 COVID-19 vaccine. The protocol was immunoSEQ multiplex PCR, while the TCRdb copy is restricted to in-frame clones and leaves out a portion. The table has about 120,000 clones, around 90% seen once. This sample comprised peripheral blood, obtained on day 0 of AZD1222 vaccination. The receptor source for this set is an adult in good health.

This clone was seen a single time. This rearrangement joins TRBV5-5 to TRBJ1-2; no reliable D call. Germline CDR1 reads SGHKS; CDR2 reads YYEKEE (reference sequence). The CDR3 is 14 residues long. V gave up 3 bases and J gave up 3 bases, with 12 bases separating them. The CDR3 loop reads CASSYRTDDYGYTF. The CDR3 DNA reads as TGTGCCAGCAGCTACCGGACCGATGACTATGGCTACACCTTC. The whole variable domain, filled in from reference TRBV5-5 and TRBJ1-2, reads DAGVTQSPTHLIKTRGQQVTLRCSPISGHKSVSWYQQVLGQGPQFIFQYYEKEERGRGNFPDRFSARQFPNYSSELNVNALLLGDSALYLCASSYRTDDYGYTFGSGTRLTVV.

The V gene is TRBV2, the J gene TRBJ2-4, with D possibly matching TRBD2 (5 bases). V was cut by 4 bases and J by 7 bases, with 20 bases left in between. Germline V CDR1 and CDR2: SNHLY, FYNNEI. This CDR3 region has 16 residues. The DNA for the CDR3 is TGTGCCAGCAGTGTCCGGGCGACCGGAGGTGGGAACATTCAGTACTTC. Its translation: CASSVRATGGGNIQYF. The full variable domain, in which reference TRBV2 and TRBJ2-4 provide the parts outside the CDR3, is EPEVTQTPSHQVTQMGQEVILRCVPISNHLYFYWYRQILGQKVEFLVSFYNNEISEKSEIFDDQFSVERPDGSNFTLKIRSTKLEDSAMYFCASSVRATGGGNIQYFGAGTRLSVL.

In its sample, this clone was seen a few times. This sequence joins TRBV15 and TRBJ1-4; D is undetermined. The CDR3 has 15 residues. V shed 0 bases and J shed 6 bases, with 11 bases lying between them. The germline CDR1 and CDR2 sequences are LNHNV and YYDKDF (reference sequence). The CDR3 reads CATSRDLGFDEKLFF. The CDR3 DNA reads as TGTGCCACCAGCAGAGATTTGGGATTTGATGAAAAACTGTTTTTT.

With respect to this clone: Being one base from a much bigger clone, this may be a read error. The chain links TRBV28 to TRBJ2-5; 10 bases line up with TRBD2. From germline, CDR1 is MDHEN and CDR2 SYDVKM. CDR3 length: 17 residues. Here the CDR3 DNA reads TGTGCCAGCAGTTTCCTCGAGGGACTAGCGTACCAAGAGATCCAGTACTTC. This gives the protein CASSFLEGLAYQEIQYF.

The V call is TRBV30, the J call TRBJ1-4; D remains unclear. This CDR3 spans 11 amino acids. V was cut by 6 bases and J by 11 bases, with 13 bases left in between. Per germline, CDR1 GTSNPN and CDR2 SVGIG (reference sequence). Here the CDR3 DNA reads TGTGCCTGTCATGTCCGGTGGAAACTGTTTTTT. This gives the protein CACHVRWKLFF.

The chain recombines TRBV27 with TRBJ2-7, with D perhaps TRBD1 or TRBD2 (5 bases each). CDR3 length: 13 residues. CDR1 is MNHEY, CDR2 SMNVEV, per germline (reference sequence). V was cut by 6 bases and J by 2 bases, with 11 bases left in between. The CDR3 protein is CASRGDGTYEQYF. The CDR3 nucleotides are TGTGCCAGCAGGGGGGACGGGACCTACGAGCAGTACTTC.

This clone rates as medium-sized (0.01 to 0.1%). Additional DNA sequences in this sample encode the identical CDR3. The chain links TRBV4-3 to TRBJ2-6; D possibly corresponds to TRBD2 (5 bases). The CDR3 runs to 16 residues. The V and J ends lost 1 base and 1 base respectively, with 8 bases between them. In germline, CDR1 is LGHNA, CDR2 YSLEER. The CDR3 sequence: CASSQGTGSGANVLTF. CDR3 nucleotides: TGCGCCAGCAGCCAAGGTACGGGGTCTGGGGCCAACGTCCTGACTTTC.

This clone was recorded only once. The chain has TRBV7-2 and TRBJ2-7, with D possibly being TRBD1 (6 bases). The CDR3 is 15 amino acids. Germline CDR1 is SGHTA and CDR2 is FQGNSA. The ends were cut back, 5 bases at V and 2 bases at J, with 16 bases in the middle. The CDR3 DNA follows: TGTGCCAGCAGCGCCCAGGGGTCCCCAGCCTACGAGCAGTACTTC. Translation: CASSAQGSPAYEQYF.

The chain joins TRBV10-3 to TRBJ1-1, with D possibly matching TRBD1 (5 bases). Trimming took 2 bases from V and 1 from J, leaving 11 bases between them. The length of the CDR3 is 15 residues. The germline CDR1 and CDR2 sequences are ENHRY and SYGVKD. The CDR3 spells CAISEAKGENTEAFF. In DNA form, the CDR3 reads TGTGCCATCAGTGAGGCGAAAGGGGAGAACACTGAAGCTTTCTTT.

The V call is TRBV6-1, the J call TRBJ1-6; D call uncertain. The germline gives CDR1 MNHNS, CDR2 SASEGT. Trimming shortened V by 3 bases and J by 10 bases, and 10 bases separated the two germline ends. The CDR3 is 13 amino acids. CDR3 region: CASSDEGHSPLHF. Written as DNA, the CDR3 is TGTGCCAGCAGTGATGAGGGCCACTCACCCCTCCACTTT.

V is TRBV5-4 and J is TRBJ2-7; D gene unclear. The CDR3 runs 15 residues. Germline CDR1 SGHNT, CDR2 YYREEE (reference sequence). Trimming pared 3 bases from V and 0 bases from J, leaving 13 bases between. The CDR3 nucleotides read TGTGCCAGCAGCTCTCCGGGTCCATCCTCCTACGAGCAGTACTTC. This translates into CASSSPGPSSYEQYF. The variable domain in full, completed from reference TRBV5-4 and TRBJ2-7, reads ETGVTQSPTHLIKTRGQQVTLRCSSQSGHNTVSWYQQALGQGPQFIFQYYREEENGRGNFPPRFSGLQFPNYSSELNVNALELDDSALYLCASSSPGPSSYEQYFGPGTRLTVT.

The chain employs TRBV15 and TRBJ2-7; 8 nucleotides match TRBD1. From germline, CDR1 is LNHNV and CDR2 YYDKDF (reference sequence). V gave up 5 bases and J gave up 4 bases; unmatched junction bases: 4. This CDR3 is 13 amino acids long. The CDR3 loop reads CATSRDRYYEQYF. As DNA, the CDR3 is TGTGCCACCAGCCGGGACAGGTATTACGAGCAGTACTTC.

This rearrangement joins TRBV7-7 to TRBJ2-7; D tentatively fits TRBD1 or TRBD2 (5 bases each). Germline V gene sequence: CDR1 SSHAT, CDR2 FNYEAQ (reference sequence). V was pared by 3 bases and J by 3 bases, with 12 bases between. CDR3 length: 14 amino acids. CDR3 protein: CASSFRLGDYEQYF. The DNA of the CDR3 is TGTGCCAGCAGCTTTCGCTTGGGGGACTACGAGCAGTACTTC.

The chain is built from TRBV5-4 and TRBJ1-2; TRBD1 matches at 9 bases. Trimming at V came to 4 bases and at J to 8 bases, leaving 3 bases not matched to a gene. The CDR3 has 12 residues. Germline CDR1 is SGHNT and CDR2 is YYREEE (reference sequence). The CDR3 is CASSRTGEGYTF. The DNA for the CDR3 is TGTGCCAGCAGCAGGACAGGGGAGGGCTACACCTTC.

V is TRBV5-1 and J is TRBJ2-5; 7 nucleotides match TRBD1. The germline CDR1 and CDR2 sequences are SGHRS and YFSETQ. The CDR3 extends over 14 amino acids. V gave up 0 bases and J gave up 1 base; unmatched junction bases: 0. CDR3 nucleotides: TGCGCCAGCAGCTTGGGGGACAGCCAAGAGACCCAGTACTTC. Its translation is CASSLGDSQETQYF.

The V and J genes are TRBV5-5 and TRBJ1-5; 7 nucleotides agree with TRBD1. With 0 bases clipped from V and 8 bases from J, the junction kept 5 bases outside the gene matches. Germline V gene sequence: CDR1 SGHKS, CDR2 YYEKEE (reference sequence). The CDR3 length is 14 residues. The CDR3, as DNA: TGTGCCAGCAGCTTGGAACAGGGGATGGAGCCCCAGCATTTT. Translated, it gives CASSLEQGMEPQHF.

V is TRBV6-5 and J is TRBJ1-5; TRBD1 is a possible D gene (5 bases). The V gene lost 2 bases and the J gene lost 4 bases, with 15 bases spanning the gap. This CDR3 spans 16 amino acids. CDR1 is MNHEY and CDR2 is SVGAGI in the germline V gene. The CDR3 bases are TGTGCCAGCAGTTACGGGGCTTCTCGGGATAATCAGCCCCAGCATTTT. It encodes CASSYGASRDNQPQHF.

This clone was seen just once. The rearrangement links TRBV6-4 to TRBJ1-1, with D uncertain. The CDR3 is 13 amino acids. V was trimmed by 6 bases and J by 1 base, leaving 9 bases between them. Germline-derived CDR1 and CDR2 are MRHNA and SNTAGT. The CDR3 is CASSAEQNTEAFF. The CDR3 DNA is TGTGCCAGCAGCGCGGAACAGAACACTGAAGCTTTCTTT.

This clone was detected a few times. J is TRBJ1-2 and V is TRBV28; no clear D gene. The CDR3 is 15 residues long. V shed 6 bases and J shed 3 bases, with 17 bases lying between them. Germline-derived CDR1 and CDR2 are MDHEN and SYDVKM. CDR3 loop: CASRLDSGGYYGYTF. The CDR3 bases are TGTGCCAGCAGGCTAGATTCGGGTGGCTACTATGGCTACACCTTC.

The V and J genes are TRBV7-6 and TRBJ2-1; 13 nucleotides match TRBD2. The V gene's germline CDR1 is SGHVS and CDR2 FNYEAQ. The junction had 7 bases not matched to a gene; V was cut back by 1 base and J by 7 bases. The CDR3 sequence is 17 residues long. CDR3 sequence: CASSLGRTSGSRNEQFF. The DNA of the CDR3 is TGTGCCAGCAGCTTAGGGAGGACTAGCGGGAGTCGGAATGAGCAGTTCTTC.

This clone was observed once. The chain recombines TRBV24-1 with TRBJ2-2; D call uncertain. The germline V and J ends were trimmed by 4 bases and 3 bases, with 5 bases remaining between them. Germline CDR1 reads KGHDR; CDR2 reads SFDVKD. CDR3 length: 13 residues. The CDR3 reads CATSDSDTGELFF. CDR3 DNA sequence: TGTGCCACCAGTGACTCGGACACCGGGGAGCTGTTTTTT.

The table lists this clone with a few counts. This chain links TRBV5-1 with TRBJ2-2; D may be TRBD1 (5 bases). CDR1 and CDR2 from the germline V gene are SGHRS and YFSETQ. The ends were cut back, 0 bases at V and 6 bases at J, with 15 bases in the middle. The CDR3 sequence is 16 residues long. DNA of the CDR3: TGCGCCAGCAGCTTGGCCCCCGGGCAGGGTGCCGGGGAGCTGTTTTTT. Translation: CASSLAPGQGAGELFF.

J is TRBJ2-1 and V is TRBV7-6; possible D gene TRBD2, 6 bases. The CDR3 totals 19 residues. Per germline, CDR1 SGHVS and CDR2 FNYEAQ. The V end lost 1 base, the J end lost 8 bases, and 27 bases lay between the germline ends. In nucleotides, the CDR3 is TGTGCCAGCAGCTTAGTGTTTAGGGTTGTGGCGGGACTGGGCCATGAGCAGTTCTTC. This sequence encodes CASSLVFRVVAGLGHEQFF.

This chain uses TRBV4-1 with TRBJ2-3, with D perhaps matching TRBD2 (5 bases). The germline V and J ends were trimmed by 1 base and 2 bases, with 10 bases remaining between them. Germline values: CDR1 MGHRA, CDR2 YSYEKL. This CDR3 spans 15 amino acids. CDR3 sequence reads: CASSQGRSVTDTQYF. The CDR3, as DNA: TGCGCCAGCAGCCAAGGGAGGTCGGTCACAGATACGCAGTATTTT.

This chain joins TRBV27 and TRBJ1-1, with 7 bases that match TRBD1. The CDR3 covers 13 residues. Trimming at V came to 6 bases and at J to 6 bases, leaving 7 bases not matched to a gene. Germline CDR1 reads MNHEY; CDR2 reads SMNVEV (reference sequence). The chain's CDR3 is CASRFPDRAEAFF. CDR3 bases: TGTGCCAGCAGATTCCCCGACAGGGCTGAAGCTTTCTTT.

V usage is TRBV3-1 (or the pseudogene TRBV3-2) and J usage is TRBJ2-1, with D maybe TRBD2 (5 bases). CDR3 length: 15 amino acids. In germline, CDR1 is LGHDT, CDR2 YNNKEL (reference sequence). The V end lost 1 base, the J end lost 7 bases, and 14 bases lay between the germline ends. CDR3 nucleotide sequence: TGTGCCAGCAGCCAAGGGGTGGGAGAAGGGAATGAGCAGTTCTTC. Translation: CASSQGVGEGNEQFF.

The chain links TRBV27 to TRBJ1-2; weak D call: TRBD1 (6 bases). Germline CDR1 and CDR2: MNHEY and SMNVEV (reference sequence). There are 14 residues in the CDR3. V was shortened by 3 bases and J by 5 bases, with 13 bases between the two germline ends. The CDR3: CASSFGQGQYGYTF. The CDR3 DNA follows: TGTGCCAGCAGTTTCGGCCAGGGGCAATATGGCTACACCTTC.

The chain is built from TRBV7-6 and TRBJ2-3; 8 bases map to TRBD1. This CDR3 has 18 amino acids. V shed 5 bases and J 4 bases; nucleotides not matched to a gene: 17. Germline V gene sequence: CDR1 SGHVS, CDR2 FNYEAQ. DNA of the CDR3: TGTGCCAGCAGCGCCAGGGGTCGGACAGGGTTGAGCTCAGATACGCAGTATTTT. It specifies CASSARGRTGLSSDTQYF.

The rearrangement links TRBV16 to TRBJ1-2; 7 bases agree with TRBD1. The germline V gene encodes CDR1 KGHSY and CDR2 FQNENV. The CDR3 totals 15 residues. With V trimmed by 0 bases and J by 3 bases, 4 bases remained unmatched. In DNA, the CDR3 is TGTGCCAGCAGCCAATCCAGGGGACAGCACTATGGCTACACCTTC. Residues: CASSQSRGQHYGYTF. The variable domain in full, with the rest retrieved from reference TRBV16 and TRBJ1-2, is GEEVAQTPKHLVRGEGQKAKLYCAPIKGHSYVFWYQQVLKNEFKFLISFQNENVFDETGMPKERFSAKCLPNSPCSLEIQATKLEDSAVYFCASSQSRGQHYGYTFGSGTRLTVV.